Listed below are T cell receptor beta chains from one sample, sequenced in a study of cytomegalovirus exposure and HLA in healthy donors. The data were produced by immunoSEQ multiplex PCR, yet TCRdb's version contains in-frame clones alone and is incomplete. In the table there are roughly 120,000 clones, 70% to 80% of which are singletons. Sequenced input: PBMCs. The receptors originated from a man aged 18 to 35 in good health and CMV-seronegative. CDR3s include the opening cysteine and the closing phenylalanine or tryptophan. The D gene is left open where the match is weak. Clone size appears in some rows only: once, few, many, or a class for an expanded clone.

>TRBV7-3|.|TRBJ1-1|.
TGTGCCAGCAGCTTAGGGGGGGACACTGAAGCTTTCTTT
CASSLGGDTEAFF
>TRBV6-5|once|TRBJ1-1|TRBD1
TGTGCCAGCAGTTGGCCGGGACAGGGGATAACTGAAGCTTTCTTT
CASSWPGQGITEAFF
>TRBV7-3|.|TRBJ2-1|TRBD2
TGTGCCAGCAGCGCGACTAGCGGGAGGGCCCATGAGCAGTTCTTC
CASSATSGRAHEQFF
>TRBV7-2|.|TRBJ2-5|TRBD2
TGTGCCAGCAGCACCGGACTAGCGGGAGGAAGGACCCAGTACTTC
CASSTGLAGGRTQYF
>TRBV28|.|TRBJ2-2|.
TGTGCCAGCAGTTCTCGGGGTCCTAACACCGGGGAGCTGTTTTTT
CASSSRGPNTGELFF
>TRBV29-1|.|TRBJ2-1|TRBD2
TGCAGCGTCTTACTAGCGGGAGGGGATTACAATGAGCAGTTCTTC
CSVLLAGGDYNEQFF
>TRBV11-2|few|TRBJ2-7|.
TGTGCCAGCAGCCAAGAGCCCCAGGGCGGTAGCTCCTACGAGCAGTACTTC
CASSQEPQGGSSYEQYF
>TRBV7-2|.|TRBJ2-7|TRBD1
TGTGCCAGCAGCCCCCAGGGACAGGTGGATTTGGACTACGAGCAGTACTTC
CASSPQGQVDLDYEQYF
>TRBV7-6|.|TRBJ1-1|.
TGTGCCAGCAGCCCACATCTCTACGGGGAACTGAACACTGAAGCTTTCTTT
CASSPHLYGELNTEAFF
>TRBV7-9|.|TRBJ2-3|.
TGTGCCAGCAGCTTATCGGGGAATGCAGATACGCAGTATTTT
CASSLSGNADTQYF
>TRBV28|.|TRBJ1-1|.
TGTGCCAGCAGTTCCGCACCAGGGGCAGCTTTCTTT
CASSSAPGAAFF
>TRBV27|once|TRBJ2-7|TRBD2
TGTGCCAGCAGTTTATCAAGGGCGCGAGCGGGATACTACGAGCAGTACTTC
CASSLSRARAGYYEQYF
>TRBV9|.|TRBJ2-3|TRBD1
TGTGCCAGCAGCGTACAGGGGGTACCTAGCACAGATACGCAGTATTTT
CASSVQGVPSTDTQYF
>TRBV21-1|once|TRBJ1-1|.
TGTGCCAGCAGCCCCCACGACAGATCCATGAACACTGAAGCTTTCTTT
CASSPHDRSMNTEAFF
>TRBV25-1|.|TRBJ1-4|TRBD1
TGTGCCAGCAGTGTTACAGGGGGCCCGCCACCAACTAATGAAAAACTGTTTTTT
CASSVTGGPPPTNEKLFF
>TRBV7-2|.|TRBJ2-7|TRBD1
TGTGCCAGCAGCTCCGCCCCGGGACAGGGTCCCTACGAGCAGTACTTC
CASSSAPGQGPYEQYF
>TRBV30|once|TRBJ1-6|TRBD1
TGTGCCTACAAGGACAGGGTCGCTTCACCCCTCCACTTT
CAYKDRVASPLHF
>TRBV5-6|once|TRBJ1-1|TRBD1
TGTGCCGCGGGGACAGGGATTAATATGAACACTGAAGCTTTCTTT
CAAGTGINMNTEAFF
>TRBV4-3|.|TRBJ2-1|.
TGCGCCAGCAGCCAAGAAGGAGACCCCTACAATGAGCAGTTCTTC
CASSQEGDPYNEQFF